This T cell receptor (beta chain) was sequenced during a study of T cells in localized non-small cell lung cancer. Sequencing used immunoSEQ multiplex PCR; TCRdb keeps in-frame clones, though not all of them. Here the sample spans 34,000 or so clones, 93% being singletons. The specimen was peripheral blood, collected before any cancer treatment. The TCR originated in a female donor aged 60 or older with stage I lung adenocarcinoma.

The CDR3 bases are TGTGCCTGGACCATAGTGGGCTCACTTGGCTACACCTTC. Its protein is CAWTIVGSLGYTF. This rearrangement joins TRBV30 to TRBJ1-2; the D is unclear. V lost 4 bases and J 7 bases, leaving 16 bases between the germline ends. The CDR3 is 13 amino acids. Germline lookup yields CDR1 GTSNPN and CDR2 SVGIG (reference sequence). The whole variable domain, remainder taken from reference TRBV30 and TRBJ1-2, is SQTIHQWPATLVQPVGSPLSLECTVEGTSNPNLYWYRQAAGRGLQLLFYSVGIGQISSEVPQNLSASRPQDRQFILSSKKLLLSDSGFYLCAWTIVGSLGYTFGSGTRLTVV.